This TCR beta chain was sequenced in a study of blood T cell repertoires in COVID-19. Study as a whole: Samples came from the United States, Italy and Spain, spanning acute and convalescent COVID-19.

Original data processing: Estimates of nucleated cell counts were drawn from the amplification of reference gene primers. The table came from immunoSEQ multiplex PCR; TCRdb's copy has only in-frame clones and leaves some out. V and J calls and clone size are copied from that table; D and trimming were computed from the DNA. The data hold approximately 310,000 clones, with about nine tenths observed a single time. The CDR3 covers 13 residues. Germline V CDR1 and CDR2: LNHDA, SQIVND (reference sequence). V lost 1 base and J 7 bases, leaving 8 bases between the germline ends. This clonotype was obtained from a man aged 55 to 70 who had recovered from COVID-19. The sequenced material came from PBMCs or T cells enriched from blood (not recorded which). The chain uses TRBV19 and TRBJ2-1; no definite D call. The CDR3 DNA reads TGTGCCAGTAGTATAGTCCCCTCGAATGAGCAGTTCTTC. Translation: CASSIVPSNEQFF. The entire variable domain, with the rest obtained from reference TRBV19 and TRBJ2-1, is as follows: DGGITQSPKYLFRKEGQNVTLSCEQNLNHDAMYWYRQDPGQGLRLIYYSQIVNDFQKGDIAEGYSVSREKKESFPLTVTSAQKNPTAFYLCASSIVPSNEQFFGPGTRLTVL.